This T cell receptor (beta chain) stems from a study of early T cells in non-severe SARS-CoV-2 infection. Background on the study: Unsorted whole-blood RNA was sequenced in bulk, leaving chains unpaired. Findings and caveats of the study: In VDJdb matching, anti-spike CD8 responses were favored while private and CD4 specificities went missing.

This clonotype was found once. The antigen is not known. Tagging with unique molecular identifiers was applied to individual cDNA molecules. TCRdb independently ran MiXCR on the 5' RACE reads; one entry per CDR3 protein. The data show 70,000 to 95,000 distinct CDR3 sequences, around 15% seen once. Germline V gene sequence: CDR1 SGHDT, CDR2 YYEEEE. This CDR3 comprises 16 residues. V shed 0 bases and J shed 2 bases, with 14 bases lying between them. The chain is built from TRBV5-6 and TRBJ1-2; D perhaps matches TRBD1 (5 bases). The receptor was derived from an adult who was a healthcare worker with PCR-confirmed SARS-CoV-2 infection or an uninfected control (not recorded which). The sequencing sample was made of whole blood. In DNA form, the CDR3 reads TGTGCCAGCAGCTTGGTAAGGTCCAAGGGGAACTATGGCTACACCTTC. This translates into CASSLVRSKGNYGYTF.